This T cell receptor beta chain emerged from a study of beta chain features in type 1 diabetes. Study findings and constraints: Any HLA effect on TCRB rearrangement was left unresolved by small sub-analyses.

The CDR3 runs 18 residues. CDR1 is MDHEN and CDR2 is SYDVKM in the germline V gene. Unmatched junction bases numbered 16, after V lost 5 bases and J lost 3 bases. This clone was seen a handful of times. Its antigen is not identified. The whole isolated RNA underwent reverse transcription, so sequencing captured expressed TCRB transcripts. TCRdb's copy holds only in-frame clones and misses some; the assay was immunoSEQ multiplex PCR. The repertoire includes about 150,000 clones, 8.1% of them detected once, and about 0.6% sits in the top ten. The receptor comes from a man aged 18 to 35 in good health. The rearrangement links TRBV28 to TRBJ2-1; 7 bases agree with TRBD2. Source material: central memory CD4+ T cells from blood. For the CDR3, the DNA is TGTGCCAGCAGTCTCGGGGTTTCGGGGTTAGCGGGCTACAATGAGCAGTTCTTC. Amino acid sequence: CASSLGVSGLAGYNEQFF.